Included here is one TCR beta chain sequence, with context. Its antigen is still unknown. This sample is drawn from a study of T cell responses to AZD1222 COVID-19 vaccine. Regarding the study as a whole: The study found Spike-specific TCR breadth and depth rose after two AZD1222 doses. White British donors predominated, females outnumbered males, and clonal diversity was possibly underestimated.

This table comes from immunoSEQ multiplex PCR, and its TCRdb copy is limited to in-frame clones, with some not included. The sample lists about 140,000 clones; around 91% were seen once. Germline V gene lookup returns CDR1 MNHNY and CDR2 SVGAGI (reference sequence). CDR3 length: 14 amino acids. The junction had 10 bases not matched to a gene; V was cut back by 6 bases and J by 6 bases. The specimen comprised peripheral blood, sampled 28 days after the second AZD1222 dose. This TCR derives from an adult who received the AZD1222 COVID-19 vaccine. J is TRBJ2-5 and V is TRBV6-6, with TRBD2 matching 7 bases. The DNA of the CDR3 is TGTGCCAGCAGCATGTCTGGACTAGTTCAGACCCAGTACTTC. Its protein product is CASSMSGLVQTQYF.